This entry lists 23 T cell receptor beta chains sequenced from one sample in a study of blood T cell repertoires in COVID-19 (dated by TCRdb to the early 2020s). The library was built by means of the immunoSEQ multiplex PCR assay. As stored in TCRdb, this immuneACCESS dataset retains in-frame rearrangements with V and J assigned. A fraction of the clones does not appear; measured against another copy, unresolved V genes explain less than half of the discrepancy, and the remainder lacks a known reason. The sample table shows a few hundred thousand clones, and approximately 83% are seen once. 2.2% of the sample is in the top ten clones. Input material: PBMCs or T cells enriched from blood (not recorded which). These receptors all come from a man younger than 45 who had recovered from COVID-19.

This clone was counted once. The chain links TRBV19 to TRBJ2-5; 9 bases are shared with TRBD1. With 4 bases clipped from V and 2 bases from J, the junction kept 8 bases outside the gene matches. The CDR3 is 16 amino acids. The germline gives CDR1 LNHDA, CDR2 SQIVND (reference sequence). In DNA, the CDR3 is TGTGCCAGTAGTACACGGGACAGGGCAAGTCAAGAGACCCAGTACTTC. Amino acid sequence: CASSTRDRASQETQYF.

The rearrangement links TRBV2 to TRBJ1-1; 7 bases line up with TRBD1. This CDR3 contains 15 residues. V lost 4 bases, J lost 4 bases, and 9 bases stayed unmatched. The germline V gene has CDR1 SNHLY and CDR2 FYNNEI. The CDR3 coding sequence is TGTGCCAGCAGTGCCCGGGACAGTTATTTCACTGAAGCTTTCTTT. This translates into CASSARDSYFTEAFF.

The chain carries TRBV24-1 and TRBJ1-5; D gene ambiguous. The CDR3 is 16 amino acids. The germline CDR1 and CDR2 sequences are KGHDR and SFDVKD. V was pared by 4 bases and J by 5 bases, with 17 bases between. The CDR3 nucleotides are TGTGCCACCAGTGACGCTTGGGCAGGTGGTCATCAGCCCCAGCATTTT. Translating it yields CATSDAWAGGHQPQHF.

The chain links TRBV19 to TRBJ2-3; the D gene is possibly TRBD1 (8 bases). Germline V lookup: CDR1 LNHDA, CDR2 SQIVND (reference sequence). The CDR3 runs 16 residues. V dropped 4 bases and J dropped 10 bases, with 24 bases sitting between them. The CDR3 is CASSTSGTGQSLPQYF. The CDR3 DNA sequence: TGTGCCAGTAGTACCAGCGGGACAGGACAATCCCTCCCGCAGTATTTT.

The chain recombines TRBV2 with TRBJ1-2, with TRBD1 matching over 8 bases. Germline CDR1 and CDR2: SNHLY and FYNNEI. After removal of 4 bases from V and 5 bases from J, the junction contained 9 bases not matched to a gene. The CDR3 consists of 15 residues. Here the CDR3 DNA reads TGTGCCAGCAGTGCTTACAGGGGGATTAAGTATGGCTACACCTTC. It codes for CASSAYRGIKYGYTF.

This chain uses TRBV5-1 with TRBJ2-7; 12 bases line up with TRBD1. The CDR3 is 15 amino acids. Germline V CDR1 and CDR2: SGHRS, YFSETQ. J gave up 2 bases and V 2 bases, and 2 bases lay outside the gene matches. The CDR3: CASSFRDRGPYEQYF. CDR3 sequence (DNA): TGCGCCAGCAGCTTCCGGGACAGGGGGCCCTACGAGCAGTACTTC.

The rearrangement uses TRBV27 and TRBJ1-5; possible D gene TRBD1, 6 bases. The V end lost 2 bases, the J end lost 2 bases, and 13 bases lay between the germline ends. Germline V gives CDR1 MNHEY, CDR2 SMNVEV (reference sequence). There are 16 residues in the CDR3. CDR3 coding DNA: TGTGCCAGCAGTTTAAACGGGGGGCCGGGCAATCAGCCCCAGCATTTT. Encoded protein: CASSLNGGPGNQPQHF.

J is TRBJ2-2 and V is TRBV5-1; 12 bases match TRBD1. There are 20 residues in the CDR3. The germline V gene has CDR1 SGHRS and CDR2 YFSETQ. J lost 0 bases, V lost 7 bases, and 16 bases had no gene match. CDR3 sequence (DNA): TGCGCCAGCCACTACGGGGGACAGGGGGCTGGAAGGGCGAACACCGGGGAGCTGTTTTTT. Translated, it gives CASHYGGQGAGRANTGELFF.

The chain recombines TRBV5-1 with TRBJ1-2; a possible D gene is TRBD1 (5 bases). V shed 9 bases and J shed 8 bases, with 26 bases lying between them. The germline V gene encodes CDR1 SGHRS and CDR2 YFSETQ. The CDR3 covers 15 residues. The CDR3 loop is CANQPEQAYLWGYTF. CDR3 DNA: TGCGCCAACCAGCCCGAACAGGCCTATCTGTGGGGCTACACCTTC.

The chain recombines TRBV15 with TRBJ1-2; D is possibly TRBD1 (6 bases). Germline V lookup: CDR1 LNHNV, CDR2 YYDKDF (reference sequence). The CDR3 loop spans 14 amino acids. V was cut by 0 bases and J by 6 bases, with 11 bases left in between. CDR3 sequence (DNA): TGTGCCACCAGCAGAGATAGAGGGGGTAATGGCTACACCTTC. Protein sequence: CATSRDRGGNGYTF.

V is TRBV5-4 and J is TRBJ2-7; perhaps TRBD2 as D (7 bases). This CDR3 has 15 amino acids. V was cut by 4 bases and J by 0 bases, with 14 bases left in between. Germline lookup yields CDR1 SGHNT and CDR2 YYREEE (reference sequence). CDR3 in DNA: TGTGCCAGCAGCCCTGGGGGGGCCGGCTCCTACGAGCAGTACTTC. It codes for CASSPGGAGSYEQYF.

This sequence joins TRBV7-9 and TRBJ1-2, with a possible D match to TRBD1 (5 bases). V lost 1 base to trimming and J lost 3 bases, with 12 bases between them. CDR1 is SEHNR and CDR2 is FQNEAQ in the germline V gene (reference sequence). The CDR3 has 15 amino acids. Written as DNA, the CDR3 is TGTGCCAGCAGCTTAGTCGGCGGGGGGGACTATGGCTACACCTTC. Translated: CASSLVGGGDYGYTF.

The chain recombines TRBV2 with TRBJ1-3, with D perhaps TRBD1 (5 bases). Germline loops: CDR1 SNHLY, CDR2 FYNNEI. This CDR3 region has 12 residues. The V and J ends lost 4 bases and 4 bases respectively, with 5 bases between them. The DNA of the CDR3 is TGTGCCAGCAGTGGACAGGGAAACACCATATATTTT. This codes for CASSGQGNTIYF.

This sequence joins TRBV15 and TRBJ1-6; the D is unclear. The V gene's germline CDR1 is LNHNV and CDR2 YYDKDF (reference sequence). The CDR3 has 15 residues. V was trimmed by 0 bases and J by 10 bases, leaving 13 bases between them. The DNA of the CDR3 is TGTGCCACCAGCAGAGATAGAGGGTTTCCATCACCCCTCCACTTT. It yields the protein CATSRDRGFPSPLHF. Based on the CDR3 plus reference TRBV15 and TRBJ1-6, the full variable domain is DAMVIQNPRYQVTQFGKPVTLSCSQTLNHNVMYWYQQKSSQAPKLLFHYYDKDFNNEADTPDNFQSRRPNTSFCFLDIRSPGLGDTAMYLCATSRDRGFPSPLHFGNGTRLTVT.

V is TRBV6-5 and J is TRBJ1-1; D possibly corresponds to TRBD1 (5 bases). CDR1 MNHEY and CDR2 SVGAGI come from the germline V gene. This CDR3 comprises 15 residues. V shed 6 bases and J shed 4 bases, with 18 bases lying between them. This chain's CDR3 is CASSPGEGWSTEAFF. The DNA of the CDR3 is TGTGCCAGCAGCCCGGGGGAGGGTTGGAGCACTGAAGCTTTCTTT.

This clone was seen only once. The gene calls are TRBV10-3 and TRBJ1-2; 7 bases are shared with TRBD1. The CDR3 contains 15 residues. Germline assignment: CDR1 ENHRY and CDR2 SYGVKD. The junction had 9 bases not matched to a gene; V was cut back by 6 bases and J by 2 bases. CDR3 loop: CAISGGEGANYGYTF. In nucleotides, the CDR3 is TGTGCCATCAGCGGAGGCGAGGGGGCGAACTATGGCTACACCTTC.

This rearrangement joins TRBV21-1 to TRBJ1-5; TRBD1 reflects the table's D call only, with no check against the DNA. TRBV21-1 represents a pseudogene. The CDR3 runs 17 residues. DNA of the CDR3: TGTGCCAGCAGCAAAGGGTCGGACAGGGAAAATCTTCAGCCCCAGCATTTT. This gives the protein CASSKGSDRENLQPQHF.

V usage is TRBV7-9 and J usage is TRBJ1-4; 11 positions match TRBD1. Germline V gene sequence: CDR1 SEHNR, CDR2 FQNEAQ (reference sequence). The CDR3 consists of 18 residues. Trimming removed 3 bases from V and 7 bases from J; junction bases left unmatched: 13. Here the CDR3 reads CASSFAGTGGIVREKLFF. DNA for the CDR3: TGTGCCAGCAGCTTTGCCGGGACAGGGGGAATAGTTCGTGAAAAACTGTTTTTT.

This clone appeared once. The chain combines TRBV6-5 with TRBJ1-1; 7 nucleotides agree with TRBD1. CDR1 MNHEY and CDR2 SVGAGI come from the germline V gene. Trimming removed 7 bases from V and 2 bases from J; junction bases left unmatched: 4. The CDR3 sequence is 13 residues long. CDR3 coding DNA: TGTGCCAGCAATCAGGGGGTAAACACTGAAGCTTTCTTT. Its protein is CASNQGVNTEAFF.

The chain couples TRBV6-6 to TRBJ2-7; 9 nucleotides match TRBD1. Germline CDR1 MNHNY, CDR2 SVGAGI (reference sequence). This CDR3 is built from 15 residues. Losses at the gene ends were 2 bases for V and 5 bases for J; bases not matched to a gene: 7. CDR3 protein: CASSYTTGTGNEQYF. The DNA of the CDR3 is TGTGCCAGCAGTTACACGACCGGGACAGGGAACGAGCAGTACTTC.

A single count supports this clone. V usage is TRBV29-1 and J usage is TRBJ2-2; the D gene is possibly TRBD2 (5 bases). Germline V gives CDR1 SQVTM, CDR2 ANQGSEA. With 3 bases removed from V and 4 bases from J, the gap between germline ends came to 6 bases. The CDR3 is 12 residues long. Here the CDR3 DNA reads TGCAGCGTTGATGGAGGCACCGGGGAGCTGTTTTTT. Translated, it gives CSVDGGTGELFF.

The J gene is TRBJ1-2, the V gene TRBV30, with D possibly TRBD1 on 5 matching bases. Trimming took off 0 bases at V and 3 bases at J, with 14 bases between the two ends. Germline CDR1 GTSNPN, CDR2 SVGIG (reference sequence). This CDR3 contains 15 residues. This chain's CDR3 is CAWSVAGGDHYGYTF. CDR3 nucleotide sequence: TGTGCCTGGAGTGTAGCTGGAGGGGATCACTATGGCTACACCTTC.

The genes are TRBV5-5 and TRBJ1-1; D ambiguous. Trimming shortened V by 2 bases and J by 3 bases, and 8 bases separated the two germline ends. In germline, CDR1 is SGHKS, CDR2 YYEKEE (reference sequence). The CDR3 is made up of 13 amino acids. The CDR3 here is CASSFMRDTEAFF. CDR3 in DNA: TGTGCCAGCAGCTTCATGCGGGACACTGAAGCTTTCTTT.